The rows below give T cell receptor beta chains drawn from one sample of a study of vaccination effects on CD4 cells after COVID-19. Their target antigens are unknown. The assay was immunoSEQ multiplex PCR, and TCRdb's table has in-frame clones only and misses some. The sample lists about 65,000 clones; around 76% were seen once. Material: CD4+ T cells from PBMCs cultured with HCoV-NL63 spike peptides, obtained before COVID-19 vaccination. The receptors shown here come from a human donor who received a COVID-19 vaccine. The CDR3 runs from the conserved cysteine through the conserved F or W. Fields, in order: J gene, V gene, CDR3 protein.

>TRBJ2-5|TRBV5-4
CASSPKGGALGETQYF
>TRBJ2-5|TRBV5-1
CASSLTSGEGETQYF
>TRBJ1-3|TRBV4-1
CASSQGDSRPGNTIYF
>TRBJ2-3|TRBV30
CAWSGTPVAQYF
>TRBJ2-1|TRBV18
CAGGEQGFTYNEQFF
>TRBJ1-2|TRBV20-1
CSASRVGQGYGYTF
>TRBJ2-3|TRBV10-3
CAISGGTGGTDTQYF
>TRBJ1-3|TRBV2
CANYRAGNTIYF
>TRBJ2-4|TRBV5-1
CASSRTPPLQGTGVKNIQYF
>TRBJ2-1|TRBV7-2
CASSSQILAGGYNEQFF
>TRBJ1-1|TRBV5-8
CASSSLRGNTEAFF
>TRBJ2-5|TRBV20-1
CSARDASQYF
>TRBJ2-5|TRBV18
CASSPLRTGEETQYF
>TRBJ2-3|TRBV7-9
CASSSGTSGGGTDTQYF
>TRBJ2-5|TRBV5-5
CASSLASEETQYF
>TRBJ2-3|TRBV7-2
CASSFSATPDTQYF
>TRBJ2-3|TRBV9
CASSVGASGGVADTQYF
>TRBJ1-3|TRBV2
CASRSLGTGENTIYF
>TRBJ2-3|TRBV5-5
CASSPILTSGAQDTQYF
>TRBJ1-1|TRBV4-1
CASSPGRVNTEAFF
>TRBJ1-5|TRBV24-1
CATQPGTGDHQPQHF
>TRBJ2-5|TRBV12-5
CASGLRETQYF
>TRBJ2-1|TRBV18
CASSPMAGGTYNEQFF
>TRBJ1-4|TRBV15
CATSREFNEKLFF
>TRBJ1-2|TRBV18
CASSPVDNRNGYTF
>TRBJ2-5|TRBV5-1
CASSLQGIQETQYF
>TRBJ2-1|TRBV6-6
CASSLDSLTEQFF
>TRBJ2-1|TRBV3-1/TRBV3-2
CASSQQGGSEQFF
>TRBJ1-1|TRBV7-3
CASSLGENTEAFF
>TRBJ2-3|TRBV28
CASRYKDPVGTQYF
>TRBJ2-3|TRBV7-2
CASSINVGGTQYF